This T cell receptor (beta chain) was profiled in a study of shared clonotypes between healthy human individuals (dated by TCRdb to about 2020). About the investigation overall: A couple of women and a few men aged 18 to 49 years were included in the cohort. To estimate repertoire size and how much clonotype sharing occurs between individuals, the study deeply sequenced the blood TCR repertoires of roughly 5 healthy adults. For each donor, three plates each were used for CD4 naive and CD4 memory, two plates were used for CD8 naive, and one plate was used for CD8 memory. Per donor, leukapheresis produced somewhere between about 0.85 and 8.9 billion PBMCs. Libraries were prepared and TCR repertoires were sequenced by different laboratories using diverse techniques, in order to increase sequencing depth and limit assay-specific biases. What the authors observed across the whole study: Incomplete sequencing was indicated by rarefaction of sorted-subset datasets, despite the large sequencing depth. Sampling was restricted to blood, and TCR repertoires in tissue are likely to differ from TCR repertoires in blood. Clonotypes shared by all four sorted-subset donors showed higher generation probabilities than non-shared clonotypes. Sharing across a handful of donors was observed for 4.5% to 6.5% of naive CD4, 3.5% of naive CD8, about 2.3% of memory CD4, and roughly 0.43% of memory CD8 clonotypes. Naive subsets generally had larger estimated clonotype richness than memory subsets did. Pairwise subsampling indicated that sequencing depth was expected to affect the degree of clonotype sharing among donors. Because the study included a small number of donors, the genetic and exposure-history diversity represented was limited.

About this clone: Its antigen is unknown. No base quality values were provided; no much bigger clone lies one nucleotide off.

The donors were healthy, HIV-negative adults who had no recently reported acute infections or vaccinations. Every donor was a Caucasian adult residing in Nashville, Tennessee, USA. Magnetic negative selection was used to enrich CD4+ T cells, after which naive cells were positively selected on CD45RA and the negative fraction became the memory subset. Blood was obtained by leukapheresis, after which PBMCs were separated by Ficoll-Histopaque density gradient centrifugation and cryopreserved in liquid nitrogen vapor phase. Analytical flow cytometry was used to check the purity and quantity of each magnetically sorted T cell population. Genomic DNA was isolated from every sorted fraction and measured by UV absorbance on a Nanodrop 2000c. TCR CDR3 regions were amplified from genomic DNA by multiplex PCR using the deep immunoSEQ assay. Extracted genomic DNA from each cell subset was spread evenly across all wells of several immunoSEQ 96-well plates, with each plate serving as a replicate. For sorted subsets, each replicate PCR was loaded with around 200 ng genomic DNA, equivalent to 25,000 to 30,000 T cell genomes. Purified libraries were measured with a Qubit 3.0 fluorometer, size-checked on a Bioanalyzer 2100, and measured again with the KAPA Library Quantification kit. Every immunoSEQ 96-well plate was sequenced on a dedicated single-read 150-cycle Illumina NextSeq 550 flow cell. The original methods were these. Because the immunoSEQ output held only junctional sequences and lacked quality scores, the filtering could not match the filtering applied to full-length reads. To assign V/J genes and CDR3, sequences were annotated using PyIR, a Python wrapper for IgBLAST v1.9, with IMGT germline references. Reads were filtered out if the reads had weak V/J assignments (E-value above 1e-6), no CDR3, stop codons, out-of-frame junctions, or ambiguous translated residues. V3J clonotypes were defined by identical inferred V gene, J gene, and CDR3 amino acid sequence. To compute the percentage overlap between repertoires, the number of shared unique clonotypes was divided by the size of the smaller repertoire. Richness of each repertoire was evaluated using RTK rarefaction, the Chao1 estimator, and Recon v2.1 estimates of unobserved clonotypes. OLGA was used to compute generation probabilities for all TCRbeta clonotypes that the gDNA method yielded from four donors. TCRdb retrieved this table from immuneACCESS and kept in-frame rearrangements only. Not all clones are present; in checked studies, unresolved V genes account for under half, and no reason is known for the remainder. V and J calls and clone size are as listed in that table; D and trimming were resolved from the DNA. The sample table contains around 1.4 million clones; only one count was recorded for about 98.5% of them. The ten biggest clones cover approximately 0.38% of the sample.

Relative to germline, V is missing 9 bases and J is missing 8 bases, with 10 bases of the junction outside any gene match. CDR1 SNHLY and CDR2 FYNNEI are derived from the germline V gene. There are 13 amino acids in the CDR3, from cysteine to phenylalanine inclusive. Solely the CDR3 DNA is kept, with 39 bases framed from the first base. Sequenced sample: naive CD4+ T cells sorted from blood. The label giving this sample's cell subset or site can be read as: CD45RA+ positively selected. The clonotype was recovered from a man between 25 and 39 years old in good health. The chain employs TRBV2 and TRBJ2-3, with TRBD1 matching 8 junction bases. The CDR3 region reads CASSDRGLGTQYF. The sequenced DNA: TGTGCCAGTTCAGACAGGGGTCTTGGTACGCAGTATTTT.